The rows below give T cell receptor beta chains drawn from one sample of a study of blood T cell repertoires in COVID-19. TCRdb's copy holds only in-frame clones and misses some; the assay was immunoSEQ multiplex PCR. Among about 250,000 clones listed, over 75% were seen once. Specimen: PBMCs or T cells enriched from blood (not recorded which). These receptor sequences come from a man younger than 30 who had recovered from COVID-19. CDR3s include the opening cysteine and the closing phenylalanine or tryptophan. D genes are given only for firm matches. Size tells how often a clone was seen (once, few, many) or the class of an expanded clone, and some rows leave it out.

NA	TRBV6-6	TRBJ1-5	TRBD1	TGTGCCAGCAGTCCTGGACAGGGGGTTAGCAATCAGCCCCAGCATTTT	CASSPGQGVSNQPQHF
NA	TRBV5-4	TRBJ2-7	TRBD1	TGTGCCAGCAGCTTGGCGGGACAGGCCATCTACGAGCAGTACTTC	CASSLAGQAIYEQYF
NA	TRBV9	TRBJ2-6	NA	TGTGCCAGCAGCGTAGGGCAGGTTCCCGGGGCCAACGTCCTGACTTTC	CASSVGQVPGANVLTF
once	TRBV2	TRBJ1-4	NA	TGTGCCAGCAGGGCCGGTTACGGACAAGGAGAAAAACTGTTTTTT	CASRAGYGQGEKLFF
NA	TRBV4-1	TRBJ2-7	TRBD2	TGCGCCAGCAGCCAAGAGGCCCAAGGGCCACTAGCGGGGGGCTACGTGTACTTC	CASSQEAQGPLAGGYVYF
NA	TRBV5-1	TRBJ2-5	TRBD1	TGCGCCAGCAGCTATTCGGACAGGACGGAGACCCAGTACTTC	CASSYSDRTETQYF
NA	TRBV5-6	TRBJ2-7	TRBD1	TGTGCCAGCTCCATCGACAGGGGGTACTCCTACGAGCAGTACTTC	CASSIDRGYSYEQYF
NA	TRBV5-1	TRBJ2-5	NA	TGCGCCAGCGCTCTAGGGGATCAAGAGACCCAGTACTTC	CASALGDQETQYF
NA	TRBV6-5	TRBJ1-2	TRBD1	TGTGCCAGCAGGGTCGGACAGGGCTATGGCTACACCTTC	CASRVGQGYGYTF
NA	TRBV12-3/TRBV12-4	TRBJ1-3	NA	TGTGCCAGCAGCTTCTACTCTGGAAACACCATATATTTT	CASSFYSGNTIYF
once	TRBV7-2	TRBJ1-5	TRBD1	TGTGCCAGCAGCTTAGGGACAGGGGTCCAGCCCCAGCATTTT	CASSLGTGVQPQHF
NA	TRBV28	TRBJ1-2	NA	TGTGCCAGCAGGGATAGCGGGGATGGCTACACCTTC	CASRDSGDGYTF
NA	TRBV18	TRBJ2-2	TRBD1	TGTGCCAGCACCCAGGGGGATTTCGCCGGGGAGCTGTTTTTT	CASTQGDFAGELFF
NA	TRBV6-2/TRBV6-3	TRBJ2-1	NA	TGTGCCAGCAGCCTTACAGGGGGGGTTGAGCAGTTCTTC	CASSLTGGVEQFF
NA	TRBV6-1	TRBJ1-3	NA	TGTGCCAGCAGTGAAAGGGGGACTGGAAACACCATATATTTT	CASSERGTGNTIYF
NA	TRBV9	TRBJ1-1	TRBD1	TGTGCCAGCAGCGACCTAACAGGGGTTGCTTTCTTT	CASSDLTGVAFF
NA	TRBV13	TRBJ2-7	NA	TGTGCCAGCAGCTTAGGCCCTGGCGGGCATCGATACGAGCAGTACTTC	CASSLGPGGHRYEQYF
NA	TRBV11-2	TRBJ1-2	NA	TGTGCCAGCAGCCGAATTTACCGGGTCCTGCTACACTATGGCTACACCTTC	CASSRIYRVLLHYGYTF
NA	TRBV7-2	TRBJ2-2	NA	TGTGCCAGCAGCCTGGGACTTCCGAACACCGGGGAGCTGTTTTTT	CASSLGLPNTGELFF
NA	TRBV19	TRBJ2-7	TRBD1	TGTGCCAGTAGTATGCAGGGGGCTTACGAGCAGTACTTC	CASSMQGAYEQYF
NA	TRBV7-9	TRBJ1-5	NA	TGTGCCAGCAGCTTAGTAGGGGATCAGCCCCAGCATTTT	CASSLVGDQPQHF
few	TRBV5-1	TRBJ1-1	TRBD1	TGCGCCAGCAGCTTGGCAGGGGGCTTCACTGAAGCTTTCTTT	CASSLAGGFTEAFF
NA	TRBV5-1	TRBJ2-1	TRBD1	TGCGCCAGCAGCCCAACAGGGGGCGGGTACAATGAGCAGTTCTTC	CASSPTGGGYNEQFF
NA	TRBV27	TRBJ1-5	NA	TGTGCCAGCAGACTACAGGGCACAAATCAGCCCCAGCATTTT	CASRLQGTNQPQHF
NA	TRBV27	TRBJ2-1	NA	TGTGCCAGCAGGGACAGCCTCTACAATGAGCAGTTCTTC	CASRDSLYNEQFF
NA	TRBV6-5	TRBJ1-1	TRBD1	TGTGCCAGCAGTCAGGACAGGGCGAACACTGAAGCTTTCTTT	CASSQDRANTEAFF
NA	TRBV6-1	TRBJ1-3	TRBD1	TGTGCCAGCAGTGAATTGCAGGGGGCGCTAGTTGGAAACACCATATATTTT	CASSELQGALVGNTIYF
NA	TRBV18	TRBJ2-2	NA	TGTGCCAGCTCACTTCCGGGACTTAAAACCGGGGAGCTGTTTTTT	CASSLPGLKTGELFF
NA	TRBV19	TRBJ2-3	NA	TGTGCCAGTAGTTCCACAGGGCTCACAGATACGCAGTATTTT	CASSSTGLTDTQYF
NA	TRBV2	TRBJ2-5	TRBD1	TGTGCCAGCAGTGAATTTGGACAGGGCCAAGAGACCCAGTACTTC	CASSEFGQGQETQYF
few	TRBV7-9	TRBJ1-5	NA	TGTGCCAGCAGCCGACAAGAAAATCAGCCCCAGCATTTT	CASSRQENQPQHF
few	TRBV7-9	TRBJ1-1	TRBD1	TGTGCCAGCAGCCGGACAGGATCAAACACTGAAGCTTTCTTT	CASSRTGSNTEAFF
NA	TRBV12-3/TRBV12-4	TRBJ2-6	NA	TGTGGGACTTCTGGGGCCAACGTCCTGACTTTC	CGTSGANVLTF
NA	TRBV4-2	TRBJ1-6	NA	TGTGCCAGCAGCCAAGAGCAAGGGGGCTCCTATAATTCACCCCTCCACTTT	CASSQEQGGSYNSPLHF
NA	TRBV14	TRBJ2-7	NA	TGTGCCAGCAGCCAACTACGAGGGCTGTCCGCCTACGAGCAGTACTTC	CASSQLRGLSAYEQYF
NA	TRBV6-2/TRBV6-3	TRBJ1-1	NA	TGTGCCAGCAGTCCGACAGGAGCGAACACTGAAGCTTTCTTT	CASSPTGANTEAFF
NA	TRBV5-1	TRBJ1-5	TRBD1	TGCGCCAGCAGCGCCGGGACAGGCGATCAGCCCCAGCATTTT	CASSAGTGDQPQHF
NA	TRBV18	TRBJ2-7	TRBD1	TGTGCCAGCTCACCGGCGGGACAGGACGGCGAGCAGTACTTC	CASSPAGQDGEQYF
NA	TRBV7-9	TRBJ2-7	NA	TGTGCCAGCAGCTCACCGTGGAGCGGTTCCTACGAGCAGTACTTC	CASSSPWSGSYEQYF
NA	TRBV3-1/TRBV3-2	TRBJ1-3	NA	TGTGCCAGCAGCCAACAGGGCCCCATATATTTT	CASSQQGPIYF
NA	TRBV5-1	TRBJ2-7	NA	TGCGCCAGCAGCTTGGAGCGCAGGGGGGCCCTCGAGCAGTACTTC	CASSLERRGALEQYF
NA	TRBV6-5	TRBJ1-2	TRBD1	TGTGCCAGCAGATGGGACAGGGAGGACTACACCTTC	CASRWDREDYTF
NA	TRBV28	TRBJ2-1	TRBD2	TGTGCCAGCAAGGGTCCTAGCGGGGTCTACAATGAGCAGTTCTTC	CASKGPSGVYNEQFF
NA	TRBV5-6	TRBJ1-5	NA	TGTGCCAGCAGCATAGGGGATCAGCCCCAGCATTTT	CASSIGDQPQHF
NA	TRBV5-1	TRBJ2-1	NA	TGCGCCAGCAGCTTGTTGTCCCTCTACAATGAGCAGTTCTTC	CASSLLSLYNEQFF
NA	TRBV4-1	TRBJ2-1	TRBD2	TGCGCCAGCAGCCCCGGGACTAGCGGGCCGTTTTGGGACAATGAGCAGTTCTTC	CASSPGTSGPFWDNEQFF
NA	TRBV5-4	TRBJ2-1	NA	TGTGCCAGCAGCTTGGGGGGGGGCTTATACAATGAGCAGTTCTTC	CASSLGGGLYNEQFF
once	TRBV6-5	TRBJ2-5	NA	TGTGCCAGCAGTTACTCGACCGGGTTTGGGACCCAGTACTTC	CASSYSTGFGTQYF
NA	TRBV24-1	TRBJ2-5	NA	TGTGCCACCAGTGAGGGGAGACAGGCCATCCAAGAGACCCAGTACTTC	CATSEGRQAIQETQYF
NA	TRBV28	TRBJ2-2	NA	TGTGCCAGCAGTAACCAGGGTTTGAACACCGGGGAGCTGTTTTTT	CASSNQGLNTGELFF
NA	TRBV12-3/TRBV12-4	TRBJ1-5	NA	TGTGCCAGCAGTCCCGCGGGTAGTCAGCCCCAGCATTTT	CASSPAGSQPQHF
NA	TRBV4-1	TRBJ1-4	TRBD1	TGCGCCAGCAGCCAAGTCCCCGGACAGGGGGCGACTAATGAAAAACTGTTTTTT	CASSQVPGQGATNEKLFF
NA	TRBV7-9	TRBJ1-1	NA	TGTGCCAGCAGCGGTCGCGGGGCTACTATGAACACTGAAGCTTTCTTT	CASSGRGATMNTEAFF
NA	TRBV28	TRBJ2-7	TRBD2	TGTGCCAGCAGTCGACGGGGAGCGGGAGCCTCGGGGGAGCAGTACTTC	CASSRRGAGASGEQYF
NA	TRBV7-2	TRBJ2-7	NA	TGTGCCAGCAGCCAGAGATCGGGGTCCTACGAGCAGTACTTC	CASSQRSGSYEQYF
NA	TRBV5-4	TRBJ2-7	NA	TGTGCCAGCAGCTTGGGCGATTTATACGAGCAGTACTTC	CASSLGDLYEQYF
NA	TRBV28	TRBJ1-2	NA	TGTGCCAGCAGTCCCCGGGAGGGACGAGGCTACACCTTC	CASSPREGRGYTF
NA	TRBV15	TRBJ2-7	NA	TGTGCCACCAGTACGATGCGTTCCTACGAGCAGTACTTC	CATSTMRSYEQYF
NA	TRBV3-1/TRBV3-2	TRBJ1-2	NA	TGTGCCAGCAGCCAAGTATCCAGGGGTGGCTATGGCTACACCTTC	CASSQVSRGGYGYTF
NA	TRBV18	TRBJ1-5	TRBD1	TGTGCCAGCTCACTCGACAGGGGAGGGAGAAATCAGCCCCAGCATTTT	CASSLDRGGRNQPQHF